This T cell receptor beta chain is from a study of T cells after yellow fever vaccination. Study-level information: SMART-Seq v4 Ultra Low Input handled preparation of low-cell-number fractions.

General observations from the study: One caveat is that FACS-sorted repertoires could contain abundant clonotypes contaminating from the bulk population. When the response was secondary, it was weaker but reached its peak faster, day 5 versus 15.

CDR1 and CDR2 (germline): SQVTM, ANQGSEA. The CDR3 is 14 amino acids. With V trimmed by 7 bases and J by 1 base, 6 bases remained unmatched. The TCR cDNA carried a universal primer site and UMIs from 5'RACE template switching. TCRdb fed the 5' RACE reads into MiXCR, producing one record per CDR3 protein. The repertoire holds 250,000 to 300,000 distinct CDR3 sequences, with about 10% as singletons. This clonotype was picked up many times. Its antigen remains unknown. The clonotype comes from a man younger than 35 who received the YFV17D yellow fever vaccine. The starting material was CD4+ T cells sorted from PBMCs, obtained 5 days after the yellow fever booster vaccination. This chain connects TRBV29-1 to TRBJ2-2, with 7 bases lining up with TRBD1. CDR3 in DNA: TGCAGCGCTCGGACAGGTGGGAACACCGGGGAGCTGTTTTTT. Protein: CSARTGGNTGELFF.